This T cell receptor beta chain was profiled in a study of long-term antiretroviral therapy in people with HIV (dated by TCRdb to the early 2020s). Broadly, across the study: The earliest samples were collected roughly a decade before the 2015 WHO recommendation for immediate ART, at a time when ART was usually postponed until CD4 counts fell. A retrospective serial study tested whether changes in peripheral blood TRB repertoire composition and diversity were associated with ART initiation and durable HIV suppression. A total of 150 to 200 cryopreserved PBMC samples were contributed to the cohort by 30 adults with confirmed HIV infection, with samples collected serially over a mean of around 6 years (range 1-12). Of the roughly 30 participants with HIV, more than 10 were female. Test extractions of a monoclonal T-cell line alongside some 35 polyclonal samples showed no cross-contamination during QIAcube processing. Beyond this particular receptor, the publication reports: The samples span the years 2004 to 2017, and the ART regimens used at that time may not be as effective as current regimens. Because pre-ART samples had limited cell numbers, unsorted PBMC were profiled rather than sorted CD4+ and CD8+ T cells. A significant increase in TRB diversity was found to be associated with ART initiation, although TRB diversity was observed to remain significantly below that of transplant donor controls even after long-term ART. HIV repertoires had narrower CDR3 length ranges than controls, and the network structure suggested an antigen-experienced repertoire that shifted only slightly toward naive after ART. Expanded TRB clones identified before ART initiation dominated the repertoire across all time points, though the dominance fluctuated and decreased in many PLHIV after ART. Inferences about post-ART repertoire changes are limited because no data were available on ART adherence, viral resistance or therapy changes. Limited PBMC availability meant only the TCR beta chain was sequenced, without alpha chain pairing.

Regarding this clone: There is no known antigen for this receptor. Base qualities were left out, and no much larger clone turns up one base away.

The immunoSEQ hsTCRB v3.0 assay was used at survey level resolution to sequence the TRB variable region. TRB sequencing targeted a depth of roughly 35,000-55,000 T-cell genomes per sample. TRB libraries were pooled and sequenced on an Illumina MiSeq using a v3 150-cycle kit. The published analysis was carried out like this. Repertoire analysis was performed in R inside a reproducible Nextflow workflow that covered QC, data transformation and analysis. LymphoSeq2, an R package for exploring AIRR-Seq data, was used to implement the custom analyses. A handful of samples that yielded fewer than 5000 total TRB sequences were excluded, so that 188 HIV repertoires were analyzed. Of the roughly 180 retained HIV repertoires, almost 60 were collected before and more than 120 after ART initiation. Repertoires were downsampled to 5000 TRB nucleotide sequences, and summary statistics were averaged over 100 downsampling iterations. The analysis kept only TRB sequences whose CDR3 regions were at least seven amino acids long. Two measures captured diversity: a Shannon entropy-derived clonality score and the Gini coefficient. In the repertoire networks, any two of the top 5000 CDR3 amino acid sequences were connected whenever the two sequences differed by an edit distance of one. For TRB CDR3 amino acid sequences, GLIPH2 was used to predict antigen specificity groups and MHC restriction. To flag known associations with CMV, EBV, HIV or tissue antigens, CDR3 amino acid sequences were compared against VDJdb and McPAS-TCR. Pre-ART, post-ART and control groups were compared with Wilcoxon signed-rank tests and Holm-Bonferroni correction. Entries here come from immuneACCESS through TCRdb and include only in-frame sequences with V and J called. Some clones fail to appear in such tables; in the studies checked, an unresolved V gene covers under half of the shortfall, and the cause of the remainder is unknown. The DNA gave D and trimming, while V, J and clone size come from that table. This sample has more than 35,000 clones in its table, and around 94% of those were observed once. Of the sample, roughly 3.9% is held by the ten largest clones.

For CDR1 and CDR2, the germline V gene lists SGHTA and FQGNSA. Trimming costs V 3 bases and J 6 bases, and their ends lie 17 bases apart. The cysteine opens and the phenylalanine closes a CDR3 of 15 amino acids. The sequence is cut down to CDR3 DNA, 45 bases in frame from base 1. Participants were included only if at least one PBMC sample before ART initiation and at least two post-ART samples were available. Treatment was received in the United States of America by all participants with HIV. Before DNA extraction, cryopreserved samples of about 0.9-11 million PBMC were thawed and washed. At the time of the earliest PBMC sample, participants with HIV were aged between about 20 and 54 years. Each participant contributed PBMC samples from 1-4 timepoints before ART initiation and 2-8 timepoints after ART initiation, with a median of 7 samples. Serial HIV viral load, CD4+ T-cell count, ART history and demographic data were obtained for every participant. Genomic DNA was extracted from unsorted PBMC with a Qiagen kit on a QIAcube, processed in batches of 12 samples.

The sequencing used unsorted PBMCs, collected 4.1 years after starting antiretroviral therapy. The chain uses TRBV7-2 and TRBJ1-2, with the D gene not confidently named. The origin of this receptor is a woman aged 45-60 years with HIV. The nucleotide sequence is given as TGTGCCAGCAGCTTGATTGGTCAGACTGTTCATGGCTACACCTTC. This sequence encodes CASSLIGQTVHGYTF.